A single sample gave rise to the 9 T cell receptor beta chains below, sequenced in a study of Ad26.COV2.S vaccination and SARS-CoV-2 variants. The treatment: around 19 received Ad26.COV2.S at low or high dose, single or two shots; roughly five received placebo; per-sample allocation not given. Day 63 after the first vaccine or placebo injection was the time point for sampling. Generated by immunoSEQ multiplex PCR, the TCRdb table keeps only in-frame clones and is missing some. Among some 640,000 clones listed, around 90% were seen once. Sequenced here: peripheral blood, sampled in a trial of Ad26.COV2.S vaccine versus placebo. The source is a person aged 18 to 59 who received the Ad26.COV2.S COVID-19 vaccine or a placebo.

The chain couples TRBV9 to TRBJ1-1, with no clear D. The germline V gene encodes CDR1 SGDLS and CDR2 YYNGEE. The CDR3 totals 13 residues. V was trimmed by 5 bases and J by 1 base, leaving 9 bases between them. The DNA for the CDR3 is TGTGCCAGCAGAGGACTTCAGAACACTGAAGCTTTCTTT. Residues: CASRGLQNTEAFF.

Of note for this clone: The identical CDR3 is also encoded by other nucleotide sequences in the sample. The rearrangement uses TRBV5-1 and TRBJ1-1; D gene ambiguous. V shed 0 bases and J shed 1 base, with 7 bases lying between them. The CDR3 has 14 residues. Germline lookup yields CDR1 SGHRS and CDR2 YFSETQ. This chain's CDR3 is CASSLGVGNTEAFF. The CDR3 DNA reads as TGCGCCAGCAGCTTGGGGGTAGGGAACACTGAAGCTTTCTTT.

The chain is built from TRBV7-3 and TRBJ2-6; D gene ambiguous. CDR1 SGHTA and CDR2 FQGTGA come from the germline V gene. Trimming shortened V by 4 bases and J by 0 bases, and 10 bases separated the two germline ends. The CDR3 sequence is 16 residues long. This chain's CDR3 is CASSSGMGSGANVLTF. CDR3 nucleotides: TGTGCCAGCAGCTCAGGAATGGGCTCTGGGGCCAACGTCCTGACTTTC.

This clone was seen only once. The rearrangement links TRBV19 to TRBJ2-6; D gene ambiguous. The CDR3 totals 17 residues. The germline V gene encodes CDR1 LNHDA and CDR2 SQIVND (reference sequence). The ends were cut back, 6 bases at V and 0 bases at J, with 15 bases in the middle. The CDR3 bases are TGTGCCAGTAGCCCGACGGGCGGTTACTCTGGGGCCAACGTCCTGACTTTC. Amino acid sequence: CASSPTGGYSGANVLTF.

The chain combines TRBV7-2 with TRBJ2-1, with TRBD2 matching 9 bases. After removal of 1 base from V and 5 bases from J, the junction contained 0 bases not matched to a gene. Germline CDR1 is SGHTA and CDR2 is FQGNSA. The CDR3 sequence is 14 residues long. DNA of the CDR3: TGTGCCAGCAGCTTAGGCGGGAGGGACAATGAGCAGTTCTTC. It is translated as CASSLGGRDNEQFF. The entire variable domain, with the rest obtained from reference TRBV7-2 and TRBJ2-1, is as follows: GAGVSQSPSNKVTEKGKDVELRCDPISGHTALYWYRQSLGQGLEFLIYFQGNSAPDKSGLPSDRFSAERTGGSVSTLTIQRTQQEDSAVYLCASSLGGRDNEQFFGPGTRLTVL.

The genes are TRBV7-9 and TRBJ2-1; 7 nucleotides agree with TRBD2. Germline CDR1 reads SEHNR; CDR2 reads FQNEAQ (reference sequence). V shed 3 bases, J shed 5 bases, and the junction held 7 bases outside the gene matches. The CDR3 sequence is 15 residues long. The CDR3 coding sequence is TGTGCCAGCAGCTTCTTCGGGAGGATTAACAATGAGCAGTTCTTC. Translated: CASSFFGRINNEQFF.

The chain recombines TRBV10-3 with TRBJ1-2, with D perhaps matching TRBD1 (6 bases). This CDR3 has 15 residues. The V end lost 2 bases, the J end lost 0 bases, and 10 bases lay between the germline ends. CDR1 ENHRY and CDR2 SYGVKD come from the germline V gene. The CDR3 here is CAISETDRANYGYTF. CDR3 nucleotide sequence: TGTGCCATCAGTGAGACGGACAGAGCTAACTATGGCTACACCTTC.

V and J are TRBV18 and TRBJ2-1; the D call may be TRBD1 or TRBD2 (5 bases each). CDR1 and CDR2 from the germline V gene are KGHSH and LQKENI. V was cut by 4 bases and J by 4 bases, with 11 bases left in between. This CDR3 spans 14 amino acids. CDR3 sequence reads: CASSQGPEYNEQFF. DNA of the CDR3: TGTGCCAGCTCACAGGGACCGGAGTACAATGAGCAGTTCTTC.

The CDR3: CASSFGASYGYTF. The CDR3 coding sequence is TGTGCCAGCAGCTTTGGGGCGTCCTATGGCTACACCTTC. The chain couples TRBV7-2 to TRBJ1-2; D is possibly TRBD1 (5 bases). V gave up 3 bases and J gave up 4 bases, with 9 bases separating them. The CDR3 sequence is 13 residues long. The germline V gene encodes CDR1 SGHTA and CDR2 FQGNSA.